This T cell receptor beta chain is drawn from a study of OX40 agonist ivuxolimab in advanced cancers. Profiled with immunoSEQ multiplex PCR; TCRdb holds only in-frame clones, not every one. The table records roughly 60,000 clones, more than 75% of them present only once. Germline lookup yields CDR1 LNHDA and CDR2 SQIVND (reference sequence). The V and J ends lost 6 bases and 2 bases, in that order; junction bases with no gene match: 7. This CDR3 is built from 15 residues. J is TRBJ1-1 and V is TRBV19, with TRBD1 matching over 9 bases. The sequence was obtained from an adult with an advanced solid tumor such as melanoma, head and neck, liver or kidney cancer. This material consisted of CD4+ or CD8+ T cells sorted from blood, taken in a trial of the OX40 agonist ivuxolimab. CDR3 nucleotide sequence: TGTGCCAGTAGGCCGGGACAGGGCTTTAACACTGAAGCTTTCTTT. This translates into CASRPGQGFNTEAFF.